This T cell receptor beta chain originates from a study of cytomegalovirus exposure and HLA in healthy donors. Amplification used 60 Vbeta primers and 13 Jbeta primers. The repertoire was sequenced with immunoSEQ multiplex PCR; TCRdb's copy has only in-frame clones and lacks some. The repertoire holds around 280,000 clones, with roughly 90% as singletons. There were likely unrecorded immune exposures, though donors were nominally healthy when sampled. This clone was picked up one time. Antigen specificity is unknown. CDR3 length: 13 residues. The germline CDR1 and CDR2 sequences are SQVTM and ANQGSEA. Trimming took 6 bases from V and 3 from J; bases not matched to a gene: 4. Points from the study as a whole: Accounts indicate the classifier identified cytomegalovirus status with strong specificity and sensitivity.

The specimen was PBMCs. This TCR was sampled from a woman aged 18-29 years in good health and CMV-seronegative. This chain connects TRBV29-1 to TRBJ2-2, with 7 bases lining up with TRBD1. For the CDR3, the DNA is TGCAGCGTGACAGGGTTGCACACCGGGGAGCTGTTTTTT. This codes for CSVTGLHTGELFF.